The rows below give T cell receptor beta chains drawn from one sample of a study of T cell responses to AZD1222 COVID-19 vaccine. The data were produced by immunoSEQ multiplex PCR, yet TCRdb's version contains in-frame clones alone and is incomplete. Seen here are some 130,000 clones, 93% observed once, and the top ten hold about 1%. Material: peripheral blood, obtained on day 0 of AZD1222 vaccination. These receptors came from an adult in good health. Both conserved end residues are part of each CDR3. The order of the fields is J gene, D gene, V gene, clone size, CDR3 DNA, CDR3 protein. A D gene is named only where the DNA matches it firmly. Size is stated for part of the rows, as once, few or many counts, or as a class when the clone is expanded.

TRBJ1-4 | - | TRBV12-3/TRBV12-4 | - | TGTGCCAGCAGTGTGACTAATGAAAAACTGTTTTTT | CASSVTNEKLFF
TRBJ1-2 | - | TRBV14 | - | TGTGCCAGCAGCCAAGCCCGACTACCCCGTTATGGCTACACCTTC | CASSQARLPRYGYTF
TRBJ2-5 | TRBD1 | TRBV2 | - | TGTGCCAGCGGAAGAGGGACAGCCGGAGAGACCCAGTACTTC | CASGRGTAGETQYF
TRBJ1-1 | - | TRBV6-4 | - | TGTGCCAGGCCCCCAGGGTCTGAAGCTTTCTTT | CARPPGSEAFF
TRBJ1-1 | - | TRBV19 | once | TGTGCCAGTAGTATCTCTGACGCGGTGGACACTGAAGCTTTCTTT | CASSISDAVDTEAFF
TRBJ1-1 | - | TRBV6-5 | - | TGTGCCAGCAGTTACGGGGGAAGGGGCACTGAAGCTTTCTTT | CASSYGGRGTEAFF
TRBJ2-5 | - | TRBV12-3/TRBV12-4 | - | TGTGCCAGCAGTTTCGAGGAGACCCAGTACTTC | CASSFEETQYF
TRBJ2-7 | - | TRBV19 | once | TGTGCCAGTAGTGTCCGGGGTTTCTCCTACGAGCAGTACTTC | CASSVRGFSYEQYF
TRBJ1-2 | TRBD1 | TRBV5-1 | - | TGCGCCAGCAGCTTGGCTGGGACAGGGAACTATGGCTACACCTTC | CASSLAGTGNYGYTF
TRBJ1-1 | - | TRBV5-1 | - | TGCGCCAGCAGCTTTGGGGAAATCAGCACTGAAGCTTTCTTT | CASSFGEISTEAFF
TRBJ1-1 | - | TRBV7-9 | - | TGTGCCAGCAGCTTAGGGAGGGGGTTAGACACTGAAGCTTTCTTT | CASSLGRGLDTEAFF
TRBJ2-1 | - | TRBV6-5 | - | TGTGCCAGCAGTTACTTCAATGAGCAGTTCTTC | CASSYFNEQFF
TRBJ1-1 | - | TRBV11-3 | - | TGTGCCAGCAGCTTGCTTACACAAGGAGACACTGAAGCTTTCTTT | CASSLLTQGDTEAFF
TRBJ2-7 | - | TRBV19 | - | TGTGCCAGTAGTATAGGGAGGGGTTACGAGCAGTACTTC | CASSIGRGYEQYF
TRBJ2-7 | - | TRBV18 | - | TGTGCCAGCTCACGGAATGGGGGCTCCTACGAGCAGTACTTC | CASSRNGGSYEQYF
TRBJ2-3 | TRBD2 | TRBV27 | once | TGTGCCAGCAGTTTATCCCCACTAGCGGGGGGCACAGATACGCAGTATTTT | CASSLSPLAGGTDTQYF
TRBJ2-3 | TRBD2 | TRBV6-4 | - | TGTGCCAGCAGTGACACTAGCGGGGGGGCCACAGATACGCAGTATTTT | CASSDTSGGATDTQYF
TRBJ2-1 | - | TRBV12-3/TRBV12-4 | - | TGTGCCAGCACCCTAGGCGTCCATGAGCAGTTCTTC | CASTLGVHEQFF
TRBJ1-5 | - | TRBV21-1 | once | TGTGCCAGCAGCGAGGGACAGAACAATCAGCCCCAGCATTTT | CASSEGQNNQPQHF
TRBJ2-3 | TRBD2 | TRBV5-6 | - | TGTGCCAGCAGCTTGGCGGGTAGCGGGGGGTATACGCAGTATTTT | CASSLAGSGGYTQYF
TRBJ1-5 | - | TRBV6-5 | once | TGTGCCAGTCGAGAGGGTAGCAATCAGCCCCAGCATTTT | CASREGSNQPQHF
TRBJ1-1 | TRBD1 | TRBV19 | - | TGTGCCAGTATCAGTAGGGGGCGAAGAACTGAAGCTTTCTTT | CASISRGRRTEAFF
TRBJ1-5 | TRBD1 | TRBV2 | - | TGTGCCAGCAGGGGACAGGGTCGGAATCAGCCCCAGCATTTT | CASRGQGRNQPQHF
TRBJ2-5 | - | TRBV2 | - | TGTGCCAGCAGGACCCATACAGATCAAGAGACCCAGTACTTC | CASRTHTDQETQYF
TRBJ1-2 | - | TRBV27 | - | TGTGCCAGCAGTCCCCAACCACCGGGACTCTACCTAAACTATGGCTACACCTTC | CASSPQPPGLYLNYGYTF
TRBJ2-1 | - | TRBV13 | - | TGTGCCAGCTACTTAAGGGGCGTAGACGGCAATGAGCAGTTCTTC | CASYLRGVDGNEQFF
TRBJ2-1 | TRBD2 | TRBV5-5 | - | TGTGCCAGCAGCTTGGCCCAGCGGGGGGCCTCCTACAATGAGCAGTTCTTC | CASSLAQRGASYNEQFF
TRBJ1-4 | - | TRBV5-1 | once | TGCGCCAGCAGCTTGGGGCCCGCCACTAATGAAAAACTGTTTTTT | CASSLGPATNEKLFF
TRBJ2-1 | TRBD2 | TRBV5-5 | - | TGTGCCAGCAGCTTCAGGACTAGCGGGGGGCGATACAATGAGCAGTTCTTC | CASSFRTSGGRYNEQFF
TRBJ1-1 | - | TRBV5-1 | - | TGCGCCAGCAGCTTGAGAGCCCATGGGATGAACACTGAAGCTTTCTTT | CASSLRAHGMNTEAFF
TRBJ1-6 | - | TRBV7-9 | - | TGTGCCAGCAGCCCTCCACCCATCGTTCGACAGGCCGTGGCCCTCCACTTT | CASSPPPIVRQAVALHF
TRBJ2-1 | - | TRBV6-5 | - | TGTGCCAGCACCTTACAGGGTCGGCACAATGAGCAGTTCTTC | CASTLQGRHNEQFF
TRBJ2-1 | TRBD2 | TRBV3-1/TRBV3-2 | - | TGTGCCAGCAGTAGCGGGATTGAGCAGTTCTTC | CASSSGIEQFF
TRBJ2-7 | - | TRBV19 | - | TGTGCCAGTAGTATGCCAGGTAACTACGAGCAGTACTTC | CASSMPGNYEQYF
TRBJ1-2 | - | TRBV7-9 | - | TGTGGGTCGGGTGGTCCGGGTGGCTACACCTTC | CGSGGPGGYTF
TRBJ2-6 | - | TRBV30 | - | TGTGCCTGGAGTGTTGGGTCTGGGGCCAACGTCCTGACTTTC | CAWSVGSGANVLTF
TRBJ1-2 | TRBD1 | TRBV5-4 | - | TGTGCCAGCAGCCCAGGACAGGGAGCCTCGAAATATGGCTACACCTTC | CASSPGQGASKYGYTF
TRBJ1-2 | - | TRBV7-9 | - | TGTGCCAGCAGCTTAGGCCCGGTGGAGAGGGTAGGCACCTTC | CASSLGPVERVGTF
TRBJ2-3 | - | TRBV29-1 | - | TGCAGCGCCCAGACGGGGGCGTATACAGATACGCAGTATTTT | CSAQTGAYTDTQYF
TRBJ1-2 | - | TRBV4-2 | - | TGTGCCAGCAGCCAAGATCTGACCCGTAGGGGGGGCTACACCTTC | CASSQDLTRRGGYTF
TRBJ1-3 | TRBD1 | TRBV6-5 | - | TGTGCCAGCAGCGATATACAGGGGTTTGGCAACACCATATATTTT | CASSDIQGFGNTIYF
TRBJ2-1 | TRBD1 | TRBV29-1 | few | TGCAGCGTTGAAGATACAGGGGGCAGGTACAATGAGCAGTTCTTC | CSVEDTGGRYNEQFF
TRBJ1-6 | - | TRBV7-2 | - | TGTGCCAGCAGCGCACAGGAGTTCGGATCACCCCTCCACTTT | CASSAQEFGSPLHF
TRBJ1-5 | - | TRBV6-5 | - | TGTGCCAGCAGTCTACAGGGACTACACAATCAGCCCCAGCATTTT | CASSLQGLHNQPQHF
TRBJ2-1 | - | TRBV9 | - | TGTGCCAGCAGCGCCCGGCTGCGCTCTCGCGCTGAGCAGTTCTTC | CASSARLRSRAEQFF
TRBJ2-3 | TRBD1 | TRBV6-5 | once | TGTGCCAGCAGTTCCTACAGGGGTAGCACAGATACGCAGTATTTT | CASSSYRGSTDTQYF
TRBJ1-1 | - | TRBV6-6 | - | TGTGCCAGCAGTGAGGACCCAATCGGCGCTGAAGCTTTCTTT | CASSEDPIGAEAFF
TRBJ1-2 | - | TRBV11-3 | - | TGTGCCAACGAACTCGGCTCTGGCTATAACGGCTATGGCTACACCTTC | CANELGSGYNGYGYTF
TRBJ2-1 | - | TRBV7-4 | - | TGTGCCAGCAGCTTAACTAGCCGAGCCTACAATGAGCAGTTCTTC | CASSLTSRAYNEQFF
TRBJ2-5 | TRBD2 | TRBV6-5 | - | TGTGCCACCCTGAGCGGGGGACTCCAAGAGACCCAGTACTTC | CATLSGGLQETQYF
TRBJ1-5 | - | TRBV5-1 | - | TGCGCCAGCAGCTTTAGCAGCAATCAGCCCCAGCATTTT | CASSFSSNQPQHF
TRBJ2-2 | - | TRBV3-1/TRBV3-2 | - | TGTGCCAGCAATACGCCCCAAAGGGCCGGGGAGCTGTTTTTT | CASNTPQRAGELFF